This T cell receptor beta chain emerged from a study of neurological immune-mediated disorders. As for the study in general: Multiple sclerosis patients numbered approximately 35, of whom some 31 were relapsing-remitting and 3 secondary progressive.

This clonotype was found many times. This sample's time point: longitudinal time-point 1 (baseline). V dropped 0 bases and J dropped 1 base, with 11 bases sitting between them. Germline lookup yields CDR1 SGHRS and CDR2 YFSETQ. The CDR3 contains 16 residues. By 5'RACE with 10-nucleotide random UMIs, the cDNA was made. TCRdb re-called the 5' RACE reads through MiXCR, storing one row per CDR3 protein. The sample has tens of thousands of distinct CDR3 sequences, about 3.3% seen once. The sequence came from a woman aged 55-70 years with multiple sclerosis. The genes are TRBV5-1 and TRBJ2-4; either TRBD1 or TRBD2 may fit D (6 bases each). The sequenced material came from PBMCs. CDR3 sequence: CASSLEGGPAKNIQYF. The DNA of the CDR3 is TGCGCCAGCAGCTTGGAGGGGGGACCGGCCAAAAACATTCAGTACTTC. Combining the CDR3 with reference TRBV5-1 and TRBJ2-4 gives the whole variable domain KAGVTQTPRYLIKTRGQQVTLSCSPISGHRSVSWYQQTPGQGLQFLFEYFSETQRNKGNFPGRFSGRQFSNSRSEMNVSTLELGDSALYLCASSLEGGPAKNIQYFGAGTRLSVL.